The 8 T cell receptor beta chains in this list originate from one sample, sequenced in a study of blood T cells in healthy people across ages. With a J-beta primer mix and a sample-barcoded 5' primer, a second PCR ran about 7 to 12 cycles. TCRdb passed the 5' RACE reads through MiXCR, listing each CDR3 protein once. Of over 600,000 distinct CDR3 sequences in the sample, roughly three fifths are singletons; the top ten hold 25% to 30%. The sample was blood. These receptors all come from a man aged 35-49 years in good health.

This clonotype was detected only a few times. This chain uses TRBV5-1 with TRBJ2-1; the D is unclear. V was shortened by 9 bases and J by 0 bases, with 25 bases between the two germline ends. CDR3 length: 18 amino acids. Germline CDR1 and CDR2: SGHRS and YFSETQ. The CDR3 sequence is CATTAPGSSKLSYNEQFF. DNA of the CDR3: TGCGCCACTACTGCCCCGGGCTCTTCCAAACTCTCCTACAATGAGCAGTTCTTC. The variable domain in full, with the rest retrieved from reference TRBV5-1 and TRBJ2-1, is KAGVTQTPRYLIKTRGQQVTLSCSPISGHRSVSWYQQTPGQGLQFLFEYFSETQRNKGNFPGRFSGRQFSNSRSEMNVSTLELGDSALYLCATTAPGSSKLSYNEQFFGPGTRLTVL.

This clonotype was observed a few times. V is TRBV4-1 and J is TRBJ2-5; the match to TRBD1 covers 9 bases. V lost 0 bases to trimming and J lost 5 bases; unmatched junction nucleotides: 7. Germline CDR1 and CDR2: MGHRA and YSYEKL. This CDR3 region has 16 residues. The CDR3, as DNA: TGCGCCAGCAGCCAAGAAAACAGGGGGCAGGGGGAGACCCAGTACTTC. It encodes CASSQENRGQGETQYF.

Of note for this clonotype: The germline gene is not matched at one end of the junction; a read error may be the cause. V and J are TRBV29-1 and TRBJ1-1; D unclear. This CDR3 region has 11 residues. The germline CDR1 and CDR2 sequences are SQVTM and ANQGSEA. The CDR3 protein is CSVDVNTEAFF. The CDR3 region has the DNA TGCAGCGTTGATGTGAATACTGAAGCTTTCTTT.

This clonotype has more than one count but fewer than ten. CDR3 nucleotides: TGTGCCAGCAGCTCCGGACAGGGGGCAACAGATACGCAGTATTTT. This codes for CASSSGQGATDTQYF. The chain is built from TRBV13 and TRBJ2-3; TRBD1 matches 11 bases. The V gene's germline CDR1 is PRHDT and CDR2 FYEKMQ (reference sequence). This CDR3 has 15 residues. Losses at the gene ends were 4 bases for V and 3 bases for J; bases not matched to a gene: 3.

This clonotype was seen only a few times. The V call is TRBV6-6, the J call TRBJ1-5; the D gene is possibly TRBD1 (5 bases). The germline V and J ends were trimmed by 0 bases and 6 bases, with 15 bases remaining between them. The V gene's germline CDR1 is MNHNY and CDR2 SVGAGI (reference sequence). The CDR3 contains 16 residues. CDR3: CASSYSGTVGGQPQHF. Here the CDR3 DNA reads TGTGCCAGCAGTTACTCGGGGACGGTCGGCGGTCAGCCCCAGCATTTT.

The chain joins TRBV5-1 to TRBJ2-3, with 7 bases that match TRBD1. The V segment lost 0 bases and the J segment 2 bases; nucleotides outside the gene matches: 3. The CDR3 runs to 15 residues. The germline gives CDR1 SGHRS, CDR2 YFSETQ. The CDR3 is CASSLVGQYTDTQYF. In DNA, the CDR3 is TGCGCCAGCAGCTTGGTGGGACAGTACACAGATACGCAGTATTTT.

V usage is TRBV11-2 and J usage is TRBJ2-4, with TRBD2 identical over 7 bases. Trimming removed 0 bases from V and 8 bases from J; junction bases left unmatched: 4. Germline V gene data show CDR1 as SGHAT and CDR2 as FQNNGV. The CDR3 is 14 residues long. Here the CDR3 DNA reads TGTGCCAGCAGCTTAGATTGGGGGGGGGACATTCAGTACTTC. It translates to CASSLDWGGDIQYF.

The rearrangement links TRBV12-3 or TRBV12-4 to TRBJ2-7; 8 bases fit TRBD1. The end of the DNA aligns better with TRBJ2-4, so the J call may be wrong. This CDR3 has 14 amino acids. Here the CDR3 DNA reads TGTGCCAGCAGTCCTGGACAGGGAGTGAACATTCAGTACTTC. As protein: CASSPGQGVNIQYF.